The table lists the clone carrying this T cell receptor beta chain with many counts. This record belongs to a study of T cell repertoires in cytomegalovirus infection. Each CDR3 protein is one row after TCRdb ran MiXCR on the reads. The sample carries 300,000 or so distinct CDR3 sequences, around 9.1% recorded once. Germline assignment: CDR1 SGHTS and CDR2 YDEGEE. The CDR3 runs to 16 residues. The germline V and J ends were trimmed by 1 base and 4 bases, with 17 bases remaining between them. This chain uses TRBV5-8 with TRBJ1-2; maybe TRBD1 (5 bases). The sequenced sample was PBMCs. This sequence originates from a human donor in good health (CMV status not recorded). Some clones in this sample may be carry-over from other donors' samples. CDR3 in amino acids: CASSLFGAVGGYGYTF. The CDR3 DNA follows: TGTGCCAGCAGCTTGTTCGGGGCAGTGGGCGGCTATGGCTACACCTTC.